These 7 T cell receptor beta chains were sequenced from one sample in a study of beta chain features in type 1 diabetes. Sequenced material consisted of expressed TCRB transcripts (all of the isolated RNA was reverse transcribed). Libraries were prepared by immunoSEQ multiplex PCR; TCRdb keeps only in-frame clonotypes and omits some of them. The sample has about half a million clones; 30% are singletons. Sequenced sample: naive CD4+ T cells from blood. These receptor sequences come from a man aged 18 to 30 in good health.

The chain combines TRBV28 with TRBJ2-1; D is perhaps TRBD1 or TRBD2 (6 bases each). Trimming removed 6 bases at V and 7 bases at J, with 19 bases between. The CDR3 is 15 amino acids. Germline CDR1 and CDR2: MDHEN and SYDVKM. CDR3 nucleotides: TGTGCCAGCAGCCAATCTTCAACAGGGAGGAATGAGCAGTTCTTC. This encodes CASSQSSTGRNEQFF.

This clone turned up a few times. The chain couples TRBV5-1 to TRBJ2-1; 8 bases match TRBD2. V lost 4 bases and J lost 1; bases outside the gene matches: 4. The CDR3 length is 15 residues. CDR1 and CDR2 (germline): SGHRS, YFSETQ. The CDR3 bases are TGCGCCAGCAGCGGGGCTAGCGGGTCCTACAATGAGCAGTTCTTC. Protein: CASSGASGSYNEQFF.

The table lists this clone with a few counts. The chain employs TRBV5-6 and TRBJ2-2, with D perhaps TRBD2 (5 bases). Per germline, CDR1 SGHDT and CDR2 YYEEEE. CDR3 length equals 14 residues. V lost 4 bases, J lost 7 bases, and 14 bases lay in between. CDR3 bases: TGTGCCAGCAGCGGCGGGTCCCCCGTCGGGGAGCTGTTTTTT. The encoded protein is CASSGGSPVGELFF.

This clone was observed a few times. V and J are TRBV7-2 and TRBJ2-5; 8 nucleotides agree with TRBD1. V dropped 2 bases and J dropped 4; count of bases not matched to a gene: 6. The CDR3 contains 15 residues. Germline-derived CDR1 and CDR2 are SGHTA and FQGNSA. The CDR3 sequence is CASSLRGQGIETQYF. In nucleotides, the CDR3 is TGTGCCAGCAGCTTACGAGGACAGGGAATAGAGACCCAGTACTTC.

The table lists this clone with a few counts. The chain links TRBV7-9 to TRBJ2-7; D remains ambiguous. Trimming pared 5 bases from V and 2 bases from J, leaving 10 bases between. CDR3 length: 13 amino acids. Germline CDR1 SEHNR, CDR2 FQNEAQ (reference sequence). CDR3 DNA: TGTGCCAGCAGCATCGGGCGAACCTACGAGCAGTACTTC. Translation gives CASSIGRTYEQYF.

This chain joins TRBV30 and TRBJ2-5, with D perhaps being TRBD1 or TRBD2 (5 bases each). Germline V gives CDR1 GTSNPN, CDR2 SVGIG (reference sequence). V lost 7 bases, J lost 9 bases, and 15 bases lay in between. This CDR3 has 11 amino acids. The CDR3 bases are TGTGCCTCCTGGGACCGTATGGCCCAGTACTTC. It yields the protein CASWDRMAQYF.

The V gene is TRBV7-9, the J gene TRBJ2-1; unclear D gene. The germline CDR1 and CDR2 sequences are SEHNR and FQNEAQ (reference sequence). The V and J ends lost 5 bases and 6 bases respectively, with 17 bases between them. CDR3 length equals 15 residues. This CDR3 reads CASSQFGQGPNEQFF. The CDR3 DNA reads TGTGCCAGCAGCCAATTCGGGCAAGGACCCAATGAGCAGTTCTTC.